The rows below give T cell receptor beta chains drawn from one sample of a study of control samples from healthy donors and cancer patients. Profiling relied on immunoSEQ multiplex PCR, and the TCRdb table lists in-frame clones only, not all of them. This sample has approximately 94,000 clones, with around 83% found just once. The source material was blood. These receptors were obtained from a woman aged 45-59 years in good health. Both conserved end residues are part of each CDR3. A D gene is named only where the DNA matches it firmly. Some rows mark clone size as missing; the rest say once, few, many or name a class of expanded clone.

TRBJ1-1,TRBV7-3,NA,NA,TGCGCCAGCAGCTCCACAGGGTTAGCGAACGCTGAAGCTTTCTTT,CASSSTGLANAEAFF
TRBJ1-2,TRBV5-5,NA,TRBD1,TGTGCCAGCAGCCAGACTTTAGACAGGGTAATTGGCTACACCTTC,CASSQTLDRVIGYTF
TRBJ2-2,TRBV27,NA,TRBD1,TGTGCCAGCAGTTCCATGGGGACAGGGGTTGGCGGGGAGCTGTTTTTT,CASSSMGTGVGGELFF
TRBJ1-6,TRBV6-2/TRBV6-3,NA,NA,TGTGCCAGCAGTTACTCGACATTCTGGGGGAATTCACCCCTCCACTTT,CASSYSTFWGNSPLHF
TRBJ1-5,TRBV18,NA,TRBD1,TGTGCCAGCTCACCACGGGGACAGGGGATGGGGGACAATCAGCCCCAGCATTTT,CASSPRGQGMGDNQPQHF
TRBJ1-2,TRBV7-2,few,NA,TGTGCCAGCGGATTACCAGGTCGGGGGCGCGATGGCTACACCTTC,CASGLPGRGRDGYTF
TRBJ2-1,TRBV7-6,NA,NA,TGTGCCAGCAGCTTAGGGCTGGGGAACTCCTACAATGAGCAGTTCTTC,CASSLGLGNSYNEQFF
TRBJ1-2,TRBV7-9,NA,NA,TGTGCCAGCAGCAGAATAATGGGCACCCCGGCCTATGGCTACACCTTC,CASSRIMGTPAYGYTF
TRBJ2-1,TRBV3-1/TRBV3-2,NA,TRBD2,TGTGCCAGCAGTCAAGAGCCCAGCGGGAGGGCCTTGCTTGAGCAGTTCTTC,CASSQEPSGRALLEQFF
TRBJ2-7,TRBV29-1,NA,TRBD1,TGCAGCGTTCGGAGACAGGGGGCCCACGAGCAGTACTTC,CSVRRQGAHEQYF
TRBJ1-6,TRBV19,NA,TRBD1,TGTGCCAGTAGTACGACAGGGGGTTTTAATTCACCCCTCCACTTT,CASSTTGGFNSPLHF
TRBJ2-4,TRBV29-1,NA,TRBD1,TGCAGCGTGGGACAGGGCGATCGAAACATTCAGTACTTC,CSVGQGDRNIQYF
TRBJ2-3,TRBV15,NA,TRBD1,TGTGCCACCAGCAGAGTGAAGACAGGGTCAGATACGCAGTATTTT,CATSRVKTGSDTQYF
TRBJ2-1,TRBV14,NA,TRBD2,TGTGCCAGCAGCCAAGTCCCTTGGACTAGCGGGAGGAGCAATGAGCAGTTCTTC,CASSQVPWTSGRSNEQFF
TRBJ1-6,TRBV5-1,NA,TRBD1,TGCGCCAGCAGCGGAAGGACAGGGGGAGGTTCACCCCTCCACTTT,CASSGRTGGGSPLHF
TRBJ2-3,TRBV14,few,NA,TGTGCCAGCAGCCTAGGACTAATCAGCACAGATACGCAGTATTTT,CASSLGLISTDTQYF
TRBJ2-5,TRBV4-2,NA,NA,TGTGCCAGCAGCTCCCAGGATAGAGGAGAGACCCAGTACTTC,CASSSQDRGETQYF
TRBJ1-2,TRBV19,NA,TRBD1,TGTGCCAGTAGTAACAAGGGACAGAAGTATGGCTACACCTTC,CASSNKGQKYGYTF
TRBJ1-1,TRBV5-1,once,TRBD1,TGCGCCAGCAGCTTTACAGGGGCGAACACTGAAGCTTTCTTT,CASSFTGANTEAFF
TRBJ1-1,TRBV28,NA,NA,TGTGCCAGCAGTTTGGCAGGGGATAAAGCTTTCTTT,CASSLAGDKAFF
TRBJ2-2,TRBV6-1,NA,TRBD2,TGTGCCAGCAGTGAGGTGGTAGCGGGAGGGCCGGACACCGGGGAGCTGTTTTTT,CASSEVVAGGPDTGELFF
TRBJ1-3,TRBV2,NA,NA,TGTGCCAGCAGCCGGACGGACGTTACTGGAAACACCATATATTTT,CASSRTDVTGNTIYF
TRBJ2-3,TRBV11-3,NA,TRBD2,TGTGCCAGCAGCCGCGGGACTAGCGGGCGCACAGATACGCAGTATTTT,CASSRGTSGRTDTQYF
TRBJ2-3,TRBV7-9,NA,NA,TGTGCCAGCAGCTTAAGAGATACGCAGTATTTT,CASSLRDTQYF
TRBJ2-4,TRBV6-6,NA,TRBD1,TGTGCCAGCAGTAACCCGGGACAGGGGATAGACATTCAGTACTTC,CASSNPGQGIDIQYF
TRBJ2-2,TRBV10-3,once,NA,TGTGCCATCACCGCACTTGCGCAAAACAGGGACCCGAGCACCGGGGAGCTGTTTTTT,CAITALAQNRDPSTGELFF
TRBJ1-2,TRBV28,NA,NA,TGTGCCAGCAGTTTATTGGGGCAGACTAACTATGGCTACACCTTC,CASSLLGQTNYGYTF
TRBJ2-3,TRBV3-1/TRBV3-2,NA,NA,TGTGCCAGCAGCCCTCTTAGCACAGATACGCAGTATTTT,CASSPLSTDTQYF
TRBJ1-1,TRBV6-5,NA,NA,TGTGCCAGCAGTTCCGGGACATTTACTGAAGCTTTCTTT,CASSSGTFTEAFF
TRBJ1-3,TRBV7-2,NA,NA,TGTGCCAGCAGCTTAGAGGGGGTCGGGACACCTGAATTC,CASSLEGVGTPEF
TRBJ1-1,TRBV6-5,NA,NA,TGTGCCAGCAGTTACGGTCGGGGGTTGAACACTGAAGCTTTCTTT,CASSYGRGLNTEAFF
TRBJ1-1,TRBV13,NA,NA,TGTGCCAGCAGGAATATAGGGACTTTCGGAGGGGACACTGAAGCTTTCTTT,CASRNIGTFGGDTEAFF
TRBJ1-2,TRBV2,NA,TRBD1,TGTGCCAGCAGTGTGGACAGGCGAAACCTCTATGGCTACACCTTC,CASSVDRRNLYGYTF
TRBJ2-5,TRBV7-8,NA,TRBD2,TGTGCCAGCAGCCCCGGGGGGGGCCTCCAAGAGACCCAGTACTTC,CASSPGGGLQETQYF
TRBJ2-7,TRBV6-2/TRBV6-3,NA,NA,TGTGCCAGCAGTAATCAGGGGGGAACCTACGAGCAGTACTTC,CASSNQGGTYEQYF
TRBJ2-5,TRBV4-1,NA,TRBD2,TGCGCCAGCAGCCAAGTAGGGACTAGCGGGAGGTCGTATGTGACCCAGTACTTC,CASSQVGTSGRSYVTQYF
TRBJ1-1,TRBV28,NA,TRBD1,TGTGCCAGCAGTCCCTATAGTAGGGGGCAGAACACTGAAGCTTTCTTT,CASSPYSRGQNTEAFF
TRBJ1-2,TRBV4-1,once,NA,TGCGCCAGCAGCCAACCGGGCCCCTCCGACGGACCTAACTATGGCTACACCTTC,CASSQPGPSDGPNYGYTF
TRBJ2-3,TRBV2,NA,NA,TGTGCCAGCAGTGATGACGGGGGCGACACAGATACGCAGTATTTT,CASSDDGGDTDTQYF
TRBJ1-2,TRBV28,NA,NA,TGTGCCAGCAGTTGGGGGACACATGGCTACACCTTC,CASSWGTHGYTF
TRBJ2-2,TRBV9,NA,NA,TGTGCCAGCAGCGTAGATCCCCGACTAACGAACACCGGGGAGCTGTTTTTT,CASSVDPRLTNTGELFF
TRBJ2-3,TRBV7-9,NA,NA,TGTGTCACCCCACCAGATACGCAGTATTTT,CVTPPDTQYF
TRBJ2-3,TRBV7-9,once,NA,TGTGCCAGCAGCCTGGCGCAGGGGAGGGATACGCAGTATTTT,CASSLAQGRDTQYF
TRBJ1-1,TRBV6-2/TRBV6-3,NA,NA,TGTGCCAGCAGTTACGGGGGCGGGAAGAACACTGAAGCTTTCTTT,CASSYGGGKNTEAFF
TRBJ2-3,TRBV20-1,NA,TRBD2,TGCAGTGCTAGTCTTAGCGGGCCTAGTGGGGATACGCAGTATTTT,CSASLSGPSGDTQYF
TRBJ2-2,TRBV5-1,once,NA,TGCGCCAGCAGCTTGGCCGGACTGAAGAACACCGGGGAGCTGTTTTTT,CASSLAGLKNTGELFF